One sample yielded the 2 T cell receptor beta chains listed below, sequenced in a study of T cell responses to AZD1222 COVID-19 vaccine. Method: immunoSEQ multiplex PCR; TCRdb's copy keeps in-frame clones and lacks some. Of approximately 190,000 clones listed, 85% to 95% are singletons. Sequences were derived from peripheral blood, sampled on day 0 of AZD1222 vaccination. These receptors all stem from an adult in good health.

The CDR3 nucleotides are TGTGCCAGCACCGAACGAGGTGTAGCAGGCGACCAAGAGACCCAGTACTTC. Encoded protein: CASTERGVAGDQETQYF. V usage is TRBV2 and J usage is TRBJ2-5; D is ambiguous. There are 17 residues in the CDR3. Germline V gene lookup returns CDR1 SNHLY and CDR2 FYNNEI. Trimming cost V 7 bases and J 0 bases, with 21 bases left between them.

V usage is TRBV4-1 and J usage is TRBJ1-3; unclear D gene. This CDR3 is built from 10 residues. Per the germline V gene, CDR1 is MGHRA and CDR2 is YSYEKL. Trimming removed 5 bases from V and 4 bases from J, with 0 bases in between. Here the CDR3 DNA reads TGCGCCAGCAGCGGAAACACCATATATTTT. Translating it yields CASSGNTIYF.